Listed below are T cell receptor beta chains from one sample, sequenced in a study of Tregs in tolerant kidney transplant recipients. The table came from immunoSEQ multiplex PCR; TCRdb's copy has only in-frame clones and leaves some out. The sample lists 62,000 or so clones; 95% to 98% were seen once. This specimen consisted of Tregs from blood, obtained before the transplant. The receptors originated from a human donor who received a combined kidney and bone marrow transplant. CDR3s include the opening cysteine and the closing phenylalanine or tryptophan. The order of the fields is D gene, V gene, J gene, clone size, CDR3 protein, CDR3 DNA. D genes are given only for firm matches. Some rows mark clone size as missing; the rest say once, few, many or name a class of expanded clone.

D gene: TRBD1; V gene: TRBV7-2; J gene: TRBJ2-7; clone size: .; CDR3 protein: CASSPGTGRGGGANEQYF; CDR3 DNA: TGTGCCAGCAGCCCCGGGACAGGGAGAGGAGGGGGGGCGAACGAGCAGTACTTC
D gene: TRBD2; V gene: TRBV7-2; J gene: TRBJ2-7; clone size: .; CDR3 protein: CASSYTSASYEQYF; CDR3 DNA: TGTGCCAGCAGCTATACTAGCGCTTCCTACGAGCAGTACTTC
D gene: .; V gene: TRBV18; J gene: TRBJ2-1; clone size: .; CDR3 protein: CASSPDTRGPGEQFF; CDR3 DNA: TGTGCCAGCTCACCAGACACTAGAGGCCCGGGTGAGCAGTTCTTC
D gene: .; V gene: TRBV18; J gene: TRBJ1-6; clone size: once; CDR3 protein: CASSRENSPLHF; CDR3 DNA: TGTGCCAGCTCACGGGAGAATTCACCCCTCCACTTT
D gene: TRBD2; V gene: TRBV4-2; J gene: TRBJ2-7; clone size: .; CDR3 protein: CASSPQPGGYEQYF; CDR3 DNA: TGTGCCAGCAGCCCGCAACCGGGAGGGTACGAGCAGTACTTC
D gene: TRBD1; V gene: TRBV27; J gene: TRBJ2-3; clone size: .; CDR3 protein: CASSSYSNRGDTQYF; CDR3 DNA: TGTGCCAGCAGTTCCTACAGTAACAGGGGCGATACGCAGTATTTT
D gene: TRBD1; V gene: TRBV18; J gene: TRBJ2-3; clone size: .; CDR3 protein: CASSPVLPGQGTDTQYF; CDR3 DNA: TGTGCCAGCTCACCCGTCTTACCGGGACAGGGCACAGATACGCAGTATTTT
D gene: .; V gene: TRBV25-1; J gene: TRBJ2-2; clone size: .; CDR3 protein: CASSESRGLGTGELFF; CDR3 DNA: TGTGCCAGCAGTGAATCCAGGGGTCTTGGCACCGGGGAGCTGTTTTTT
D gene: TRBD2; V gene: TRBV19; J gene: TRBJ2-1; clone size: .; CDR3 protein: CASSIRTSGGAGEQFF; CDR3 DNA: TGTGCCAGTAGTATACGGACTAGCGGGGGGGCTGGTGAGCAGTTCTTC
D gene: .; V gene: TRBV5-5; J gene: TRBJ1-6; clone size: .; CDR3 protein: CASSFGIRGSRSPLHF; CDR3 DNA: TGTGCCAGCAGCTTCGGCATCAGGGGAAGTCGTTCACCCCTCCACTTT
D gene: TRBD1; V gene: TRBV30; J gene: TRBJ1-1; clone size: .; CDR3 protein: CAWSVGTERTEAFF; CDR3 DNA: TGTGCCTGGAGCGTAGGGACAGAGAGAACTGAAGCTTTCTTT
D gene: .; V gene: TRBV5-1; J gene: TRBJ1-5; clone size: .; CDR3 protein: CASSLGPGNSQPQHF; CDR3 DNA: TGCGCCAGCAGCTTGGGGCCAGGGAATTCACAGCCCCAGCATTTT
D gene: TRBD1; V gene: TRBV5-1; J gene: TRBJ1-2; clone size: .; CDR3 protein: CASSLTGTGGGYTF; CDR3 DNA: TGCGCCAGCAGCTTGACAGGGACAGGCGGTGGCTACACCTTC
D gene: TRBD1; V gene: TRBV4-2; J gene: TRBJ1-2; clone size: .; CDR3 protein: CASSQVPGGLNYGYTF; CDR3 DNA: TGTGCCAGCAGCCAGGTTCCAGGGGGCCTTAACTATGGCTACACCTTC
D gene: TRBD2; V gene: TRBV11-3; J gene: TRBJ2-2; clone size: .; CDR3 protein: CASSLAFLAGGTNTGELFF; CDR3 DNA: TGTGCCAGCAGCTTAGCCTTCCTAGCGGGGGGCACGAACACCGGGGAGCTGTTTTTT
D gene: .; V gene: TRBV28; J gene: TRBJ1-5; clone size: .; CDR3 protein: CASSYGLYNQPQHF; CDR3 DNA: TGTGCCAGCAGCTACGGACTGTACAATCAGCCCCAGCATTTT
D gene: .; V gene: TRBV7-2; J gene: TRBJ2-7; clone size: .; CDR3 protein: CASSSGLASPYEQYF; CDR3 DNA: TGTGCCAGCAGCTCAGGCTTGGCGTCTCCCTACGAGCAGTACTTC
D gene: .; V gene: TRBV11-3; J gene: TRBJ1-6; clone size: once; CDR3 protein: CASSFQVGSPLHF; CDR3 DNA: TGTGCCAGCAGCTTTCAGGTTGGCTCACCCCTCCACTTT
D gene: .; V gene: TRBV19; J gene: TRBJ1-5; clone size: .; CDR3 protein: CASSHTDYQPQHF; CDR3 DNA: TGTGCCAGTAGCCATACCGACTATCAGCCCCAGCATTTT
D gene: .; V gene: TRBV6-5; J gene: TRBJ1-4; clone size: .; CDR3 protein: CASKPGQTYEKLFF; CDR3 DNA: TGTGCCAGCAAACCGGGACAAACGTATGAAAAACTGTTTTTT
D gene: TRBD2; V gene: TRBV7-2; J gene: TRBJ2-1; clone size: .; CDR3 protein: CASSLAASGIGFLGPSYNEQFF; CDR3 DNA: TGTGCCAGCAGCTTAGCTGCAAGCGGGATCGGCTTTTTGGGGCCCTCCTACAATGAGCAGTTCTTC
D gene: TRBD1; V gene: TRBV19; J gene: TRBJ1-5; clone size: .; CDR3 protein: CASSIILRGRGQPQHF; CDR3 DNA: TGTGCCAGTAGTATAATTTTGAGGGGGCGCGGTCAGCCCCAGCATTTT
D gene: .; V gene: TRBV7-9; J gene: TRBJ2-6; clone size: .; CDR3 protein: CASSLAGGGANVLTF; CDR3 DNA: TGTGCCAGCAGCTTAGCCGGAGGGGGGGCCAACGTCCTGACTTTC
D gene: .; V gene: TRBV27; J gene: TRBJ2-7; clone size: .; CDR3 protein: CASSRRGSYEQYF; CDR3 DNA: TGTGCCAGCAGCCGCAGGGGCTCCTACGAGCAGTACTTC
D gene: .; V gene: TRBV5-1; J gene: TRBJ1-2; clone size: .; CDR3 protein: CASSPDRLQGRGGYTF; CDR3 DNA: TGCGCCAGCAGCCCGGATCGGTTACAGGGACGGGGAGGCTACACCTTC
D gene: TRBD1; V gene: TRBV4-3; J gene: TRBJ1-1; clone size: .; CDR3 protein: CASARQGFAEAFF; CDR3 DNA: TGCGCCAGCGCACGACAGGGATTCGCTGAAGCTTTCTTT
D gene: TRBD2; V gene: TRBV7-2; J gene: TRBJ2-7; clone size: .; CDR3 protein: CASSLGTSGTYEQYF; CDR3 DNA: TGTGCCAGCAGCTTGGGGACTAGCGGGACCTACGAGCAGTACTTC
D gene: .; V gene: TRBV13; J gene: TRBJ1-2; clone size: .; CDR3 protein: CASSLDSLISYGYTF; CDR3 DNA: TGTGCCAGCAGCTTAGACTCCCTGATTTCCTATGGCTACACCTTC
D gene: .; V gene: TRBV11-3; J gene: TRBJ2-4; clone size: .; CDR3 protein: CASSLSRGLAKNIQYF; CDR3 DNA: TGTGCCAGCAGCCTTAGCAGGGGCCTAGCCAAAAACATTCAGTACTTC
D gene: TRBD1; V gene: TRBV4-3; J gene: TRBJ1-4; clone size: .; CDR3 protein: CASSHSPTGINEKLFF; CDR3 DNA: TGCGCCAGCAGCCACTCCCCGACAGGGATCAACGAAAAACTGTTTTTT
D gene: .; V gene: TRBV11-3; J gene: TRBJ2-3; clone size: .; CDR3 protein: CASSLGVDTQYF; CDR3 DNA: TGTGCCAGCAGCTTAGGAGTAGATACGCAGTATTTT
D gene: TRBD1; V gene: TRBV19; J gene: TRBJ1-2; clone size: .; CDR3 protein: CASSSRDRGYGYTF; CDR3 DNA: TGTGCCAGTAGTAGCCGGGACAGGGGCTATGGCTACACCTTC
D gene: .; V gene: TRBV28; J gene: TRBJ1-2; clone size: .; CDR3 protein: CASSLLSGDYGYTF; CDR3 DNA: TGTGCCAGCAGTTTATTGTCAGGGGACTATGGCTACACCTTC
D gene: TRBD2; V gene: TRBV13; J gene: TRBJ2-5; clone size: .; CDR3 protein: CASSTRLAGLKETQYF; CDR3 DNA: TGTGCCAGCAGCACCAGACTAGCGGGGCTAAAAGAGACCCAGTACTTC
D gene: .; V gene: TRBV18; J gene: TRBJ2-7; clone size: .; CDR3 protein: CASSPPTGVSSYEQYF; CDR3 DNA: TGTGCCAGCTCACCACCTACGGGAGTGAGCTCCTACGAGCAGTACTTC
D gene: .; V gene: TRBV7-8; J gene: TRBJ1-1; clone size: .; CDR3 protein: CASSFRDRILSEAFF; CDR3 DNA: TGTGCCAGCAGCTTCAGGGATAGGATTCTTTCTGAAGCTTTCTTT
D gene: .; V gene: TRBV6-1; J gene: TRBJ2-7; clone size: .; CDR3 protein: CASSEMFGRTYEQYF; CDR3 DNA: TGTGCCAGCAGTGAAATGTTTGGCAGGACCTACGAGCAGTACTTC
D gene: TRBD2; V gene: TRBV7-2; J gene: TRBJ2-1; clone size: .; CDR3 protein: CASSLHGLAGANEQFF; CDR3 DNA: TGTGCCAGCAGCTTACACGGACTAGCGGGGGCCAATGAGCAGTTCTTC
D gene: .; V gene: TRBV7-2; J gene: TRBJ1-2; clone size: few; CDR3 protein: CASSYEAGPGYTF; CDR3 DNA: TGTGCCAGCAGCTACGAGGCAGGGCCTGGCTACACCTTC
D gene: .; V gene: TRBV6-4; J gene: TRBJ1-1; clone size: .; CDR3 protein: CASTEDIQNTEAFF; CDR3 DNA: TGTGCCAGCACCGAGGACATTCAAAACACTGAAGCTTTCTTT
D gene: TRBD2; V gene: TRBV19; J gene: TRBJ2-4; clone size: once; CDR3 protein: CASSPEGLAGGGGIGKNIQYF; CDR3 DNA: TGTGCCAGTAGTCCGGAGGGACTAGCGGGAGGAGGGGGGATTGGCAAAAACATTCAGTACTTC
D gene: .; V gene: TRBV7-9; J gene: TRBJ1-5; clone size: .; CDR3 protein: CASSPQVGQPQHF; CDR3 DNA: TGTGCCAGCAGTCCACAGGTGGGCCAGCCCCAGCATTTT
D gene: .; V gene: TRBV7-2; J gene: TRBJ2-7; clone size: .; CDR3 protein: CASSPSGLRGEQYF; CDR3 DNA: TGTGCCAGCAGCCCATCGGGACTCCGAGGGGAGCAGTACTTC
D gene: TRBD1; V gene: TRBV7-2; J gene: TRBJ2-1; clone size: .; CDR3 protein: CASSLEGTVSYNEQFF; CDR3 DNA: TGTGCCAGCAGCTTAGAGGGGACAGTCTCCTACAATGAGCAGTTCTTC
D gene: TRBD1; V gene: TRBV14; J gene: TRBJ1-2; clone size: .; CDR3 protein: CASSRGQGTHYGYTF; CDR3 DNA: TGTGCCAGCAGCCGAGGACAGGGGACCCACTATGGCTACACCTTC